This TCR beta chain was captured in a study of cytomegalovirus exposure and HLA in healthy donors. The PCR ran on 60 Vbeta and 13 Jbeta primers. Assay used: immunoSEQ multiplex PCR; TCRdb lists only in-frame clones, some missing. The table has 100,000 to 150,000 clones, approximately 71% seen once. From germline, CDR1 is MNHEY and CDR2 SVGAGI. V lost 2 bases, J lost 5 bases, and 8 bases stayed unmatched. The CDR3 runs to 15 residues. The rearrangement uses TRBV6-5 and TRBJ2-7, with 8 positions matching TRBD2. What was sequenced was PBMCs. The source of this sequence is a woman aged 60-75 years in good health and CMV-seronegative. The CDR3 nucleotides read TGTGCCAGCAGTTACGACCCGAGCGGGAGAAACGAGCAGTACTTC. Amino acids: CASSYDPSGRNEQYF.